The present TCR beta chain was sequenced within a study of blood T cell repertoires in COVID-19. About the research overall: Acute-phase and convalescent COVID-19 samples originated in the United States, Italy and Spain.

The CDR3 has 14 residues. Germline CDR1 and CDR2: SNHLY and FYNNEI. The ends lost 6 bases at V and 7 bases at J; junction bases unmatched: 6. Sequencing was performed with immunoSEQ multiplex PCR; in TCRdb, only in-frame clones are kept and a portion is missing. Among approximately 190,000 clones listed, roughly 80% were seen once. This sequence joins TRBV2 and TRBJ1-6, with TRBD1 matching 7 bases. The TCR was taken from a man in his 60s with acute or convalescent COVID-19. The sample was peripheral blood. CDR3 in amino acids: CASRWDSRNSPLHF. The CDR3 DNA is TGTGCCAGCAGATGGGACAGTCGAAATTCACCCCTCCACTTT.